The clone carrying this T cell receptor beta chain was counted only a few times. The antigen is not known. This entry belongs to a study of CD8 T cells in ankylosing spondylitis. Findings and limits, study-wide: Disease-linked clones, CD8+, were relatively rare in peripheral blood. Some of the motif variants had earlier been found in reactive arthritis patients' fluid and blood. Seemingly distinctive of ankylosing spondylitis blood was a TCR beta motif formed by eight highly homologous variants. Reportedly, disease-linked clones are significantly enriched in ankylosing spondylitis patients' matched synovial fluid.

Germline V lookup: CDR1 MNHEY, CDR2 SMNVEV (reference sequence). This CDR3 has 12 amino acids. Trimming took off 6 bases at V and 6 bases at J, with 8 bases between the two ends. By quantitative 5'-RACE with molecular barcodes, the TCR beta libraries were made. TCRdb reanalysed the 5' RACE reads using MiXCR and keeps one entry per CDR3 protein. The sample lists around 140,000 distinct CDR3 sequences, more than 15% occurring once. This TCR came from a male donor with ankylosing spondylitis. V is TRBV27 and J is TRBJ2-2; weak D call: TRBD2 (5 bases). The sample comprised blood, either unsorted or a sorted T cell fraction (not recorded which). The CDR3 bases are TGTGCCAGCAGGACTACTCCCGGGGAGCTGTTTTTT. It encodes CASRTTPGELFF.